These 9 T cell receptor beta chains originate from one sample sequenced in a study of T-cell memory formation after mild COVID-19. TCRdb used MiXCR to reprocess the 5' RACE reads, holding one entry per CDR3 protein. The data hold some 450,000 distinct CDR3 sequences, with 15% to 20% observed a single time. Sequenced material: PBMCs or a T cell subset sorted from them (not recorded which). All receptors come from an adult woman who had mild COVID-19 (a few samples of this study predate the infection). Cell type and time point are not known.

This clonotype turned up a few times. This chain joins TRBV20-1 and TRBJ2-4; no firm D call. The CDR3 extends over 14 amino acids. Germline CDR1 reads DFQATT; CDR2 reads SNEGSKA (reference sequence). Trimming removed 6 bases at V and 0 bases at J, with 12 bases between. The CDR3 loop is CSAFPVGAKNIQYF. Here the CDR3 DNA reads TGCAGTGCCTTTCCTGTTGGAGCCAAAAACATTCAGTACTTC.

This rearrangement joins TRBV30 to TRBJ1-5, with D maybe TRBD1 (6 bases). Trimming removed 0 bases from V and 7 bases from J, with 16 bases in between. The CDR3 has 15 residues. The germline CDR1 and CDR2 sequences are GTSNPN and SVGIG (reference sequence). DNA for the CDR3: TGTGCCTGGAGTGTACCAAAGGGGGACAAGCAGCCCCAGCATTTT. Translating it yields CAWSVPKGDKQPQHF.

The CDR3 nucleotides read TGTGCCAGCAGTTCTGCGGGGGACAGGGTCCGATATGGCTACACCTTC. Amino acids: CASSSAGDRVRYGYTF. The V gene is TRBV12-3 or TRBV12-4, the J gene TRBJ1-2, with 9 nucleotides matching TRBD1. There are 16 residues in the CDR3. Trimming cost V 4 bases and J 5 bases; bases outside gene matches: 11.

This clonotype was counted a few times. V is TRBV7-2 and J is TRBJ2-1; 10 bases are a match to TRBD2. Unmatched junction bases numbered 17, after V lost 5 bases and J lost 7 bases. CDR1 SGHTA and CDR2 FQGNSA come from the germline V gene. This CDR3 region has 18 residues. The CDR3 nucleotides read TGTGCCAGCAGCCATGCCAGACTAGCGGGTAAAGTATATAATGAGCAGTTCTTC. This encodes CASSHARLAGKVYNEQFF.

The chain combines TRBV27 with TRBJ2-7; perhaps TRBD1 as D (6 bases). This CDR3 contains 16 residues. Trimming took 2 bases from V and 6 from J, leaving 20 bases between them. Germline CDR1 MNHEY, CDR2 SMNVEV (reference sequence). The CDR3 DNA reads TGTGCCAGCAGTTTACGCTACCTAGGGACACCACGCGAGCAGTACTTC. The encoded protein is CASSLRYLGTPREQYF.

This clonotype was seen a handful of times. V is TRBV7-9 and J is TRBJ2-2; D may be TRBD1 (6 bases). Germline V gene lookup returns CDR1 SEHNR and CDR2 FQNEAQ (reference sequence). This CDR3 is built from 15 residues. Trimming left V 5 bases short and J 1 base short, with 11 bases between. The CDR3 bases are TGTGCCAGCAGCCCCCGGGACAAGAACACCGGGGAGCTGTTTTTT. Its protein is CASSPRDKNTGELFF.

This clonotype is categorized as medium-sized (0.01 to 0.1%). V and J are TRBV7-9 and TRBJ1-2; D possibly corresponds to TRBD1 (5 bases). This CDR3 comprises 14 residues. Per the germline V gene, CDR1 is SEHNR and CDR2 is FQNEAQ (reference sequence). V was cut by 4 bases and J by 2 bases, with 11 bases left in between. CDR3 amino acids: CASSSDSVNYGYTF. The CDR3 DNA reads TGTGCCAGCAGCTCCGACAGTGTCAACTATGGCTACACCTTC.

This clonotype was seen a few times. V usage is TRBV3-1 and J usage is TRBJ2-3, with D possibly being TRBD2 (5 bases). This CDR3 has 15 residues. Looked up from germline, CDR1 is LGHDT and CDR2 is YNNKEL (reference sequence). Trimming removed 4 bases at V and 3 bases at J, with 14 bases between. This chain's CDR3 is CASSLGGPWTDTQYF. As DNA, the CDR3 is TGTGCCAGCAGCCTAGGCGGGCCTTGGACAGATACGCAGTATTTT.

The chain recombines TRBV3-1 with TRBJ2-7, with D unclear. Germline CDR1 reads LGHDT; CDR2 reads YNNKEL (reference sequence). With 8 bases removed from V and 6 bases from J, the gap between germline ends came to 14 bases. This CDR3 has 12 residues. CDR3 nucleotide sequence: TGTGCCAGCGAAGGTTCTTCCCCCGAGCAGTACTTC. Translation: CASEGSSPEQYF.